The present entry profiles one TCR beta chain with its context. Trimming took 1 base from V and 5 from J, leaving 5 bases between them. Germline CDR1 is MDHEN and CDR2 is SYDVKM. This CDR3 is built from 13 residues. Some clones are missing from TCRdb's copy, which holds only in-frame ones; the method was immunoSEQ multiplex PCR. The sample shows about 46,000 clones, approximately 89% of them seen only once. This record belongs to a study of OX40 agonist ivuxolimab in advanced cancers. The material was CD4+ or CD8+ T cells sorted from blood, obtained in a trial of the OX40 agonist ivuxolimab. The receptor was isolated from an adult with an advanced solid tumor such as melanoma, head and neck, liver or kidney cancer. The chain carries TRBV28 and TRBJ2-2; D uncertain. The CDR3 reads CASSLFRTGELFF. CDR3 nucleotides: TGTGCCAGCAGTTTATTTAGGACCGGGGAGCTGTTTTTT.